These T cell receptor beta chains were read from a single sample in a study of beta chain features in type 1 diabetes. The assay was immunoSEQ multiplex PCR, and TCRdb's table has in-frame clones only and misses some. This table holds some 120,000 clones, 15% to 20% found once. Material: central memory CD4+ T cells from blood. The receptors shown here come from a man younger than 30 with type 1 diabetes. The CDR3 runs from the conserved cysteine through the conserved F or W. Each record gives: V gene, D gene, J gene, clone size, CDR3 protein, CDR3 DNA. A D gene is named only where the DNA matches it firmly. Clone sizes are given selectively: once, few, many, or a class where the clone is expanded.

v_gene: TRBV28; d_gene: TRBD1; j_gene: TRBJ1-2; abundance: few; CDR3aa: CASSQTGNYGYTF; CDR3nt: TGTGCCAGCAGTCAGACAGGGAACTATGGCTACACCTTC
v_gene: TRBV30; d_gene: TRBD1; j_gene: TRBJ2-7; abundance: -; CDR3aa: CAWGDRGYEQYF; CDR3nt: TGTGCCTGGGGGGACAGGGGATACGAGCAGTACTTC
v_gene: TRBV7-2; d_gene: -; j_gene: TRBJ2-1; abundance: -; CDR3aa: CASSLYQGSLNEQFF; CDR3nt: TGTGCCAGCAGCTTATACCAGGGGTCCTTGAATGAGCAGTTCTTC
v_gene: TRBV7-9; d_gene: TRBD1; j_gene: TRBJ1-1; abundance: many; CDR3aa: CASSLRTGVEAFF; CDR3nt: TGTGCCAGCAGCCTTCGGACAGGAGTTGAAGCTTTCTTT
v_gene: TRBV14; d_gene: -; j_gene: TRBJ2-3; abundance: many; CDR3aa: CASSPGVTQYF; CDR3nt: TGTGCCAGCAGCCCTGGTGTTACGCAGTATTTT
v_gene: TRBV7-9; d_gene: TRBD1; j_gene: TRBJ2-2; abundance: -; CDR3aa: CASTVAGGTGELFF; CDR3nt: TGTGCCAGCACCGTGGCAGGGGGCACCGGGGAGCTGTTTTTT
v_gene: TRBV7-7; d_gene: TRBD1; j_gene: TRBJ1-2; abundance: -; CDR3aa: CASSPYPGQGAYGYTF; CDR3nt: TGTGCTAGCAGCCCTTACCCTGGACAGGGCGCCTATGGCTACACCTTC
v_gene: TRBV5-4; d_gene: TRBD1; j_gene: TRBJ1-2; abundance: -; CDR3aa: CASSLDPGQGLGF; CDR3nt: TGTGCCAGCAGCTTGGACCCGGGACAGGGCCTGGGCTTC
v_gene: TRBV30; d_gene: -; j_gene: TRBJ1-2; abundance: -; CDR3aa: CAWSVSRRATKSYGYTF; CDR3nt: TGTGCCTGGAGTGTATCTCGCAGGGCTACGAAGAGCTATGGCTACACCTTC
v_gene: TRBV29-1; d_gene: TRBD1; j_gene: TRBJ2-3; abundance: -; CDR3aa: CSVGLFETGGMADTQYF; CDR3nt: TGCAGCGTTGGACTCTTCGAGACAGGGGGCATGGCAGATACGCAGTATTTT
v_gene: TRBV5-5; d_gene: -; j_gene: TRBJ2-5; abundance: -; CDR3aa: CASSPRGRGEETQYF; CDR3nt: TGTGCCAGCAGCCCGAGGGGCAGGGGAGAAGAGACCCAGTACTTC
v_gene: TRBV10-3; d_gene: TRBD2; j_gene: TRBJ2-1; abundance: -; CDR3aa: CAIRADSGGASYNEQFF; CDR3nt: TGTGCCATCAGAGCCGATAGCGGGGGGGCCTCGTACAATGAGCAGTTCTTC
v_gene: TRBV4-3; d_gene: -; j_gene: TRBJ1-6; abundance: -; CDR3aa: CAISQPHLGHLGRSPLHF; CDR3nt: TGCGCCATCAGCCAACCCCACTTGGGGCACCTAGGGCGTTCACCCCTCCACTTT
v_gene: TRBV29-1; d_gene: TRBD1; j_gene: TRBJ1-2; abundance: -; CDR3aa: CSVEGTGVSGYTF; CDR3nt: TGCAGCGTTGAAGGGACAGGGGTGTCTGGCTACACCTTC
v_gene: TRBV29-1; d_gene: -; j_gene: TRBJ2-5; abundance: -; CDR3aa: CSVETVIQETQYF; CDR3nt: TGCAGCGTTGAAACGGTGATTCAAGAGACCCAGTACTTC
v_gene: TRBV25-1; d_gene: TRBD1; j_gene: TRBJ2-5; abundance: few; CDR3aa: CASTRDSQETQYF; CDR3nt: TGTGCCAGCACCCGGGACAGCCAAGAGACCCAGTACTTC
v_gene: TRBV7-3; d_gene: -; j_gene: TRBJ2-1; abundance: -; CDR3aa: CASSRGLASLPGEQFF; CDR3nt: TGTGCCAGCAGCCGGGGCCTAGCGTCCCTCCCAGGTGAGCAGTTCTTC
v_gene: TRBV7-7; d_gene: -; j_gene: TRBJ2-5; abundance: -; CDR3aa: CASSWSASSQETQYF; CDR3nt: TGTGCTAGCAGCTGGTCGGCTAGCAGCCAAGAGACCCAGTACTTC
v_gene: TRBV18; d_gene: -; j_gene: TRBJ2-7; abundance: -; CDR3aa: CASSPLAQARYEQYF; CDR3nt: TGTGCCAGCTCACCACTTGCGCAGGCGCGCTACGAGCAGTACTTC
v_gene: TRBV18; d_gene: -; j_gene: TRBJ1-1; abundance: -; CDR3aa: CASSPRNTEAFF; CDR3nt: TGTGCCAGCTCACCCAGGAACACTGAAGCTTTCTTT
v_gene: TRBV6-5; d_gene: -; j_gene: TRBJ1-1; abundance: -; CDR3aa: CASSKQVRDTEAFF; CDR3nt: TGTGCCAGCAGTAAACAGGTAAGGGACACTGAAGCTTTCTTT
v_gene: TRBV5-4; d_gene: -; j_gene: TRBJ2-1; abundance: -; CDR3aa: CASSHTYNEQFF; CDR3nt: TGTGCCAGCAGCCACACCTACAATGAGCAGTTCTTC
v_gene: TRBV2; d_gene: -; j_gene: TRBJ2-1; abundance: few; CDR3aa: CASSLITIDNEQFF; CDR3nt: TGTGCCAGCAGCTTAATAACGATAGACAATGAGCAGTTCTTC
v_gene: TRBV9; d_gene: -; j_gene: TRBJ2-7; abundance: -; CDR3aa: CASSVGPDSLEQYF; CDR3nt: TGTGCCAGCAGCGTAGGACCAGATAGTCTCGAGCAGTACTTC
v_gene: TRBV5-6; d_gene: -; j_gene: TRBJ2-7; abundance: few; CDR3aa: CASSIPGTELYEQYF; CDR3nt: TGTGCCAGCAGCATCCCGGGGACGGAACTCTACGAGCAGTACTTC
v_gene: TRBV4-2; d_gene: TRBD2; j_gene: TRBJ2-1; abundance: -; CDR3aa: CASSQAGLAGMGNEQFF; CDR3nt: TGTGCCAGCAGCCAAGCAGGGCTAGCGGGAATGGGGAATGAGCAGTTCTTC
v_gene: TRBV5-1; d_gene: -; j_gene: TRBJ2-3; abundance: -; CDR3aa: CASSLETQGGDTQYF; CDR3nt: TGCGCCAGCAGCTTGGAAACACAGGGAGGAGATACGCAGTATTTT
v_gene: TRBV7-2; d_gene: TRBD1; j_gene: TRBJ2-1; abundance: few; CDR3aa: CASSRSTGDSYNEQFF; CDR3nt: TGTGCCAGCAGCCGCAGTACAGGGGACTCCTACAATGAGCAGTTCTTC
v_gene: TRBV30; d_gene: -; j_gene: TRBJ2-6; abundance: few; CDR3aa: CAWSRVNGANVLTF; CDR3nt: TGTGCCTGGAGCCGGGTTAATGGGGCCAACGTCCTGACTTTC
v_gene: TRBV18; d_gene: TRBD2; j_gene: TRBJ2-1; abundance: few; CDR3aa: CASSPGGLEFNEQFF; CDR3nt: TGTGCCAGCTCACCAGGGGGACTAGAGTTCAATGAGCAGTTCTTC
v_gene: TRBV7-2; d_gene: -; j_gene: TRBJ2-2; abundance: few; CDR3aa: CASSQTGPGELFF; CDR3nt: TGTGCCAGCAGTCAGACAGGTCCCGGGGAGCTGTTTTTT
v_gene: TRBV6-6; d_gene: -; j_gene: TRBJ2-5; abundance: few; CDR3aa: CASSYGNDLQETQYF; CDR3nt: TGTGCCAGCAGTTACGGGAACGACCTCCAAGAGACCCAGTACTTC
v_gene: TRBV30; d_gene: -; j_gene: TRBJ2-1; abundance: many; CDR3aa: CAWRSEGSNEQFF; CDR3nt: TGTGCCTGGAGGTCAGAGGGGTCGAATGAGCAGTTCTTC
v_gene: TRBV9; d_gene: -; j_gene: TRBJ1-1; abundance: -; CDR3aa: CASSPEPLNTEAFF; CDR3nt: TGTGCCAGCAGCCCTGAACCTTTGAACACTGAAGCTTTCTTT
v_gene: TRBV7-2; d_gene: -; j_gene: TRBJ2-7; abundance: few; CDR3aa: CASSLALVPSYEQYF; CDR3nt: TGTGCCAGCAGCTTAGCGCTGGTCCCCTCCTACGAGCAGTACTTC
v_gene: TRBV7-2; d_gene: TRBD2; j_gene: TRBJ2-3; abundance: few; CDR3aa: CASSMGLAGNSDTQYF; CDR3nt: TGTGCCAGCAGCATGGGACTAGCGGGAAACTCAGATACGCAGTATTTT
v_gene: TRBV4-1; d_gene: TRBD1; j_gene: TRBJ1-1; abundance: -; CDR3aa: CASSQGTGAWNTEAFF; CDR3nt: TGCGCCAGCAGCCAGGGGACAGGGGCCTGGAACACTGAAGCTTTCTTT
v_gene: TRBV20-1; d_gene: -; j_gene: TRBJ2-1; abundance: -; CDR3aa: CSARRVDIGFF; CDR3nt: TGCAGTGCTAGGAGGGTGGATATAGGGTTCTTC
v_gene: TRBV4-3; d_gene: TRBD1; j_gene: TRBJ2-2; abundance: -; CDR3aa: CASSLLAGTGLNTGELFF; CDR3nt: TGCGCCAGCAGCCTTTTGGCGGGGACAGGCTTGAACACCGGGGAGCTGTTTTTT
v_gene: TRBV30; d_gene: -; j_gene: TRBJ2-3; abundance: few; CDR3aa: CAWSDGALSDTQYF; CDR3nt: TGTGCCTGGAGTGATGGGGCTTTATCAGATACGCAGTATTTT
v_gene: TRBV29-1; d_gene: TRBD1; j_gene: TRBJ2-5; abundance: few; CDR3aa: CSASYQGAQETQYF; CDR3nt: TGCAGCGCTTCATACCAGGGGGCGCAAGAGACCCAGTACTTC
v_gene: TRBV7-9; d_gene: -; j_gene: TRBJ1-6; abundance: many; CDR3aa: CASSLRSDPNSPLHF; CDR3nt: TGTGCCAGCAGCCTCAGGTCCGACCCGAATTCACCCCTCCACTTT
v_gene: TRBV6-1; d_gene: -; j_gene: TRBJ1-2; abundance: few; CDR3aa: CASSEGGGNYGYTF; CDR3nt: TGTGCCAGCAGTGAAGGGGGAGGGAACTATGGCTACACCTTC
v_gene: TRBV4-3; d_gene: -; j_gene: TRBJ1-5; abundance: -; CDR3aa: CASSQDHLSGQPQHF; CDR3nt: TGCGCCAGCAGCCAAGATCACCTCAGTGGGCAGCCCCAGCATTTT
v_gene: TRBV27; d_gene: TRBD1; j_gene: TRBJ1-4; abundance: -; CDR3aa: CASSSWTGTSSNEKLFF; CDR3nt: TGTGCCAGCAGTTCTTGGACAGGGACCTCCTCTAATGAAAAACTGTTTTTT
v_gene: TRBV15; d_gene: -; j_gene: TRBJ1-1; abundance: -; CDR3aa: CATSRDAGSSEAFF; CDR3nt: TGTGCCACCAGCAGAGATGCTGGCAGCTCTGAAGCTTTCTTT
v_gene: TRBV15; d_gene: -; j_gene: TRBJ2-3; abundance: -; CDR3aa: CATSRDSAADTQYF; CDR3nt: TGTGCCACCAGCAGAGATTCGGCAGCAGATACGCAGTATTTT
v_gene: TRBV11-2; d_gene: -; j_gene: TRBJ2-3; abundance: few; CDR3aa: CASSLGWGSTDTQYF; CDR3nt: TGTGCCAGCAGCTTAGGTTGGGGTAGCACAGATACGCAGTATTTT
v_gene: TRBV29-1; d_gene: TRBD1; j_gene: TRBJ1-1; abundance: many; CDR3aa: CSAGQGWGMSTEAFF; CDR3nt: TGCAGCGCTGGACAGGGCTGGGGCATGAGCACTGAAGCTTTCTTT
v_gene: TRBV7-6; d_gene: -; j_gene: TRBJ1-1; abundance: -; CDR3aa: CASSLDMNTEAFF; CDR3nt: TGTGCCAGCAGTCTTGATATGAACACTGAAGCTTTCTTT
v_gene: TRBV2; d_gene: -; j_gene: TRBJ1-5; abundance: few; CDR3aa: CASGFNQPQHF; CDR3nt: TGTGCCAGCGGCTTCAATCAGCCCCAGCATTTT
v_gene: TRBV14; d_gene: -; j_gene: TRBJ2-3; abundance: -; CDR3aa: CASSQVGTTEDTQYF; CDR3nt: TGTGCCAGCAGCCAAGTCGGGACCACAGAGGATACGCAGTATTTT
v_gene: TRBV11-2; d_gene: -; j_gene: TRBJ2-2; abundance: -; CDR3aa: CASSRRPRGHTNTGELFF; CDR3nt: TGTGCCAGCAGCCGGAGACCCCGGGGACACACGAACACCGGGGAGCTGTTTTTT
v_gene: TRBV7-9; d_gene: -; j_gene: TRBJ1-5; abundance: few; CDR3aa: CASSRSGKGEQPQHF; CDR3nt: TGTGCCAGCAGCCGTTCCGGGAAGGGGGAGCAGCCCCAGCATTTT
v_gene: TRBV9; d_gene: -; j_gene: TRBJ2-7; abundance: few; CDR3aa: CASSPEGAAYEQYF; CDR3nt: TGTGCCAGCAGCCCAGAGGGAGCAGCCTACGAGCAGTACTTC